This entry describes one T cell receptor beta chain. The data were taken from a study of blood T cells in healthy people across ages. Drawing of peripheral blood yielded about 10 milliliters from each donor. Total RNA, at least 6 micrograms per sample, was extracted from PBMCs. Through a sample-barcoded 5' primer and a J-beta primer mix, a second PCR was run for roughly 6 to 12 cycles. TCRdb reprocessed the 5' RACE reads with MiXCR, giving one entry per CDR3 protein. The table lists roughly 800,000 distinct CDR3 sequences, 20% to 25% of them singletons, with 9.4% in the top ten. The same sample was also studied in work on T cells of mothers and their children.

The sequencing input was blood. The TCR originated in a boy aged 10-17 years in good health.

CDR3 region: CGPSTRGHRFYEQYF. CDR3 sequence (DNA): TGCGGGCCATCAACCCGGGGGCACCGTTTTTACGAGCAGTACTTC. The V gene is TRBV20-1, the J gene TRBJ2-7, with D possibly being TRBD1 or TRBD2 (6 bases each). Germline CDR1 reads DFQATT; CDR2 reads SNEGSKA (reference sequence). The CDR3 spans 15 residues.